Included here is one T cell receptor (beta chain) sequence, with context. Its antigen is unidentified. The germline V gene encodes CDR1 LGHDT and CDR2 YNNKEL (reference sequence). V was pared by 3 bases and J by 3 bases, with 14 bases between. The CDR3 runs 15 residues. This record comes from a study of blood T cells in healthy people across ages. The study's findings and limits: Roughly linearly, TCR beta diversity per million T cells fell as age increased. From one million sequenced T cells, diversity estimates were lower bounds.

Primers used in a second PCR of about 7 to 12 cycles were a sample-barcoded 5' primer and a J-beta primer mix. Tags on each cDNA molecule came from a template-switch adaptor with 12 random nucleotides. TCRdb processed the 5' RACE reads anew with MiXCR; each CDR3 protein has one entry. The table lists about 830,000 distinct CDR3 sequences, 58% of them singletons. This sequence joins TRBV3-1 and TRBJ2-5; TRBD2 is a possible D gene (5 bases). Sequencing input: blood. This sequence was found in a man under 40 in good health. CDR3: CASSHKMSGEETQYF. For the CDR3, the DNA is TGTGCCAGCAGCCACAAGATGAGCGGCGAAGAGACCCAGTACTTC.